The clone carrying this T cell receptor beta chain has a handful of counts. Drawing of peripheral blood yielded roughly 9.3 milliliters from each donor. This CDR3 spans 14 amino acids. CDR1 is LGHNA, CDR2 YNFKEQ, per germline. Trimming shortened V by 2 bases and J by 6 bases, and 13 bases separated the two germline ends. A J-beta primer mix and a sample-barcoded 5' primer were used in a second PCR of about 7 to 11 cycles. MiXCR, run by TCRdb on the 5' RACE reads, gives a single entry per CDR3 protein. There are about 1.4 million distinct CDR3 sequences in the sample; approximately 59% occur only once, and over 5% lies in the top ten. The data were taken from a study of blood T cells in healthy people across ages.

The J gene is TRBJ1-1, the V gene TRBV4-2, with D possibly matching TRBD1 (5 bases). This clonotype was sampled from a man younger than 35 in good health. The sample taken for sequencing was blood. In DNA form, the CDR3 reads TGTGCCAGCAGCCAATCAGGGCTTCAGCCTGAAGCTTTCTTT. Amino acid sequence: CASSQSGLQPEAFF.